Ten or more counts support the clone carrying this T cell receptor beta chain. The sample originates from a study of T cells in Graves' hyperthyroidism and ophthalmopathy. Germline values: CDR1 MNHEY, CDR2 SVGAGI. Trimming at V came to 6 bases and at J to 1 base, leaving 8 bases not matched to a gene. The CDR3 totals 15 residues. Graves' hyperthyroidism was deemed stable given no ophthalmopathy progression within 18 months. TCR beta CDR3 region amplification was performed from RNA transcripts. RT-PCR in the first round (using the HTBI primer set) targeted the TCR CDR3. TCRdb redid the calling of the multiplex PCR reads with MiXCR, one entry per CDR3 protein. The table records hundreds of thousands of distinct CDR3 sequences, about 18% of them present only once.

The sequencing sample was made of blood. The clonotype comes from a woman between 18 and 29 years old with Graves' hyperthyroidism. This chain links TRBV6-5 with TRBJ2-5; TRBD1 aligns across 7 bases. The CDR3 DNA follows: TGTGCCAGCAGCCCTGAGGGACAGCTCCAAGAGACCCAGTACTTC. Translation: CASSPEGQLQETQYF.